A single sample gave rise to the 21 T cell receptor beta chains below, sequenced in a study of T cell responses to AZD1222 COVID-19 vaccine. The method was immunoSEQ multiplex PCR; TCRdb's version includes in-frame clones alone and lacks a portion of them. Here the sample spans over 100,000 clones, 85% to 90% being singletons. The sample here was peripheral blood, taken on day 0 of AZD1222 vaccination. The origin of the receptors is an adult in good health.

This chain links TRBV3-1 (or the pseudogene TRBV3-2) with TRBJ1-1; D is unclear. Trimming removed 0 bases at V and 9 bases at J, with 8 bases between. The CDR3 contains 12 residues. Germline V lookup: CDR1 LGHDT, CDR2 YNNKEL (reference sequence). Written as DNA, the CDR3 is TGTGCCAGCAGCCAAGATCGACGGCAAGCTTTCTTT. Encoded protein: CASSQDRRQAFF.

The chain carries TRBV7-8 and TRBJ2-1; TRBD2 matches 10 bases. V shed 5 bases, J shed 8 bases, and the junction held 15 bases outside the gene matches. The CDR3 has 17 amino acids. CDR1 is SGHVS and CDR2 is FQNEAQ in the germline V gene. CDR3 loop: CASSHITSGAQGDEQFF. The DNA of the CDR3 is TGTGCCAGCAGCCATATAACTAGCGGGGCACAAGGAGATGAGCAGTTCTTC.

This chain joins TRBV29-1 and TRBJ2-3; D is possibly TRBD1 or TRBD2 (6 bases each). Deletions cut 0 bases from V and 5 bases from J, with 15 bases between. CDR3 length: 15 amino acids. Looked up from germline, CDR1 is SQVTM and CDR2 is ANQGSEA. In nucleotides, the CDR3 is TGCAGCGTTGAAGATGGGGGGCACCTCGGAGATACGCAGTATTTT. It encodes CSVEDGGHLGDTQYF.

The chain combines TRBV7-8 with TRBJ1-1; 7 bases agree with TRBD1. Per germline, CDR1 SGHVS and CDR2 FQNEAQ. The CDR3 length is 13 residues. V was pared by 5 bases and J by 11 bases, with 11 bases of the junction left unmatched. The CDR3 reads CASSPRQGDNAFF. The CDR3 DNA follows: TGTGCCAGCAGCCCACGACAGGGAGACAATGCTTTCTTT.

The CDR3 here is CASRRTRETQYF. The CDR3 coding sequence is TGTGCCAGCAGGAGGACACGGGAGACCCAGTACTTC. V gene TRBV7-9 combines with J gene TRBJ2-5, with a weak D call TRBD1 (5 bases). V shed 6 bases and J shed 5 bases, with 10 bases lying between them. Germline V CDR1 and CDR2: SEHNR, FQNEAQ (reference sequence). The CDR3 covers 12 residues. The variable domain in full, with the rest retrieved from reference TRBV7-9 and TRBJ2-5, is DTGVSQNPRHKITKRGQNVTFRCDPISEHNRLYWYRQTLGQGPEFLTYFQNEAQLEKSRLLSDRFSAERPKGSFSTLEIQRTEQGDSAMYLCASRRTRETQYFGPGTRLLVL.

This chain links TRBV7-2 with TRBJ2-3, with a possible D match to TRBD2 (6 bases). In germline, CDR1 is SGHTA, CDR2 FQGNSA. This CDR3 spans 14 amino acids. The V gene lost 3 bases and the J gene lost 2 bases, with 9 bases spanning the gap. Written as DNA, the CDR3 is TGTGCCAGCAGCTTTGGGGGGTACACAGATACGCAGTATTTT. Residues: CASSFGGYTDTQYF.

This clone was seen a few times. The V call is TRBV5-1, the J call TRBJ2-7, with 8 positions matching TRBD1. V shed 9 bases and J 4 bases; nucleotides not matched to a gene: 18. Germline V gives CDR1 SGHRS, CDR2 YFSETQ. The CDR3 spans 16 residues. CDR3 loop: CATSTQPGQALYEQYF. Here the CDR3 DNA reads TGCGCCACCTCGACCCAACCGGGACAGGCCCTTTACGAGCAGTACTTC. The whole variable domain, filled in from reference TRBV5-1 and TRBJ2-7, reads KAGVTQTPRYLIKTRGQQVTLSCSPISGHRSVSWYQQTPGQGLQFLFEYFSETQRNKGNFPGRFSGRQFSNSRSEMNVSTLELGDSALYLCATSTQPGQALYEQYFGPGTRLTVT.

The J gene is TRBJ2-2, the V gene TRBV18, with a weak D call TRBD1 (5 bases). Trimming pared 4 bases from V and 5 bases from J, leaving 11 bases between. The germline V gene has CDR1 KGHSH and CDR2 LQKENI. This CDR3 comprises 14 residues. CDR3 sequence reads: CASSQGIWTGELFF. The CDR3 coding sequence is TGTGCCAGCTCACAGGGGATTTGGACCGGGGAGCTGTTTTTT.

This chain joins TRBV27 and TRBJ2-7; D might be TRBD2 (6 bases). This CDR3 has 15 amino acids. V lost 10 bases to trimming and J lost 0 bases, with 19 bases between them. Germline V gene lookup returns CDR1 MNHEY and CDR2 SMNVEV (reference sequence). The CDR3 loop reads CATSASGRSSYEQYF. The CDR3 nucleotides read TGTGCCACTAGCGCTTCCGGGCGAAGCTCCTACGAGCAGTACTTC.

The rearrangement links TRBV7-2 to TRBJ1-3; 10 nucleotides line up with TRBD1. Looked up from germline, CDR1 is SGHTA and CDR2 is FQGNSA. V shed 7 bases, J shed 3 bases, and the junction held 6 bases outside the gene matches. The CDR3 contains 15 residues. The CDR3 DNA is TGTGCCAGCACCGGGGACAGGGGCGGTGGAAACACCATATATTTT. Translated, it gives CASTGDRGGGNTIYF.

The chain is built from TRBV5-4 and TRBJ1-1; TRBD1 might be the D (6 bases). The CDR3 extends over 15 amino acids. Germline loops: CDR1 SGHNT, CDR2 YYREEE (reference sequence). Trimming removed 6 bases at V and 0 bases at J, with 15 bases between. The CDR3, as DNA: TGTGCCAGCACCGGGGGGGGCAGTTTGAACACTGAAGCTTTCTTT. Translating it yields CASTGGGSLNTEAFF. The complete variable domain, with remaining parts taken from reference TRBV5-4 and TRBJ1-1, reads ETGVTQSPTHLIKTRGQQVTLRCSSQSGHNTVSWYQQALGQGPQFIFQYYREEENGRGNFPPRFSGLQFPNYSSELNVNALELDDSALYLCASTGGGSLNTEAFFGQGTRLTVV.

The gene calls are TRBV7-9 and TRBJ1-1, with D tentatively TRBD1 (5 bases). Trimming took 5 bases from V and 10 from J, leaving 23 bases between them. Germline CDR1 SEHNR, CDR2 FQNEAQ (reference sequence). This CDR3 spans 15 amino acids. CDR3 bases: TGTGCCAGCAGCCCTATTGGTAGGAGGGGTGTTGGAGCTTTCTTT. Its protein is CASSPIGRRGVGAFF.

This chain uses TRBV5-1 with TRBJ1-1; 10 bases line up with TRBD1. The CDR3 consists of 16 residues. CDR1 and CDR2 from the germline V gene are SGHRS and YFSETQ. V shed 4 bases, J shed 6 bases, and the junction held 12 bases outside the gene matches. The CDR3 DNA reads TGCGCCAGCAGCCATGGACAGGGGGGAGGTATCGCTGAAGCTTTCTTT. As protein: CASSHGQGGGIAEAFF. Looking up the rest from reference TRBV5-1 and TRBJ1-1 gives the full variable domain: KAGVTQTPRYLIKTRGQQVTLSCSPISGHRSVSWYQQTPGQGLQFLFEYFSETQRNKGNFPGRFSGRQFSNSRSEMNVSTLELGDSALYLCASSHGQGGGIAEAFFGQGTRLTVV.

The CDR3 DNA reads as TGTGCCAGCAGCTTAGGCGGAAACAGGGGCTACGAGCAGTACTTC. Amino acid sequence: CASSLGGNRGYEQYF. V gene TRBV7-8 combines with J gene TRBJ2-7, with 7 nucleotides matching TRBD1. Germline V gene sequence: CDR1 SGHVS, CDR2 FQNEAQ. Trimming at V came to 1 base and at J to 3 bases, leaving 6 bases not matched to a gene. The length of the CDR3 is 15 residues.

V gene TRBV19 combines with J gene TRBJ1-3; weak D call: TRBD1 (5 bases). V dropped 0 bases and J dropped 2 bases, with 8 bases sitting between them. Per the germline V gene, CDR1 is LNHDA and CDR2 is SQIVND (reference sequence). There are 15 residues in the CDR3. CDR3 DNA: TGTGCCAGTAGTATAGAGGGCAGGGCTGGAAACACCATATATTTT. Translation gives CASSIEGRAGNTIYF.

The V and J genes are TRBV9 and TRBJ1-3, with TRBD1 identical over 9 bases. In germline, CDR1 is SGDLS, CDR2 YYNGEE. The length of the CDR3 is 15 residues. Unmatched junction bases numbered 5, after V lost 4 bases and J lost 3 bases. The chain's CDR3 is CASSKPGQGGNTIYF. The CDR3 DNA is TGTGCCAGCAGCAAGCCGGGACAGGGTGGAAACACCATATATTTT.

The chain couples TRBV6-5 to TRBJ1-6, with 11 bases identical to TRBD1. Germline CDR1 MNHEY, CDR2 SVGAGI. V shed 3 bases and J 10 bases; nucleotides not matched to a gene: 8. The CDR3 covers 16 residues. The CDR3 DNA reads as TGTGCCAGCAGTTATAATCTGGGACAGGGGGAATCACCCCTCCACTTT. Its protein product is CASSYNLGQGESPLHF.

The chain links TRBV20-1 to TRBJ1-1; D call uncertain. This CDR3 has 12 amino acids. Per germline, CDR1 DFQATT and CDR2 SNEGSKA (reference sequence). V shed 3 bases and J shed 5 bases, with 10 bases lying between them. CDR3 sequence reads: CSASRLATEAFF. The CDR3 region has the DNA TGCAGTGCTAGTCGTCTCGCTACTGAAGCTTTCTTT.

The chain combines TRBV6-6 with TRBJ2-7, with 8 positions matching TRBD1. V shed 4 bases, J shed 3 bases, and the junction held 5 bases outside the gene matches. The CDR3 runs 14 residues. Germline lookup yields CDR1 MNHNY and CDR2 SVGAGI (reference sequence). Here the CDR3 DNA reads TGTGCCAGCAGTTTTGGACAGGGAGGCTACGAGCAGTACTTC. Its translation: CASSFGQGGYEQYF.

This CDR3 is CASRDVGGYTEAFF. CDR3 DNA: TGTGCCAGCAGAGACGTAGGGGGGTACACTGAAGCTTTCTTT. The chain joins TRBV6-4 to TRBJ1-1; a weak D match, TRBD1 (6 bases). Germline CDR1 is MRHNA and CDR2 is SNTAGT. V was clipped by 6 bases and J by 3 bases, with 14 bases between them. The CDR3 totals 14 residues.

This rearrangement joins TRBV15 to TRBJ2-3, with TRBD2 matching 8 bases. This CDR3 has 19 amino acids. V lost 0 bases, J lost 4 bases, and 15 bases stayed unmatched. CDR1 LNHNV and CDR2 YYDKDF come from the germline V gene (reference sequence). CDR3 loop: CATSRDQVNSGALADTQYF. The CDR3 nucleotides are TGTGCCACCAGCAGAGATCAGGTTAATAGCGGGGCTTTAGCAGATACGCAGTATTTT.